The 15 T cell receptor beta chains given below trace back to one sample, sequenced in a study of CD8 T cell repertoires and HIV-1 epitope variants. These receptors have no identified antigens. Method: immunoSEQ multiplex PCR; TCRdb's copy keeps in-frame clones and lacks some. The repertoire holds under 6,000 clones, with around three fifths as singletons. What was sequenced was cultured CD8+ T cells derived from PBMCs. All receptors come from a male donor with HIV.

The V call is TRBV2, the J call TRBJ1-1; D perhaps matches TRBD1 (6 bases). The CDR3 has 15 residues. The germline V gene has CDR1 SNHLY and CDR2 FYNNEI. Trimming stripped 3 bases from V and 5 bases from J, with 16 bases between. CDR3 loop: CASSEASDRGTEAFF. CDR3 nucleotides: TGTGCCAGCAGTGAGGCTTCGGACAGAGGGACTGAAGCTTTCTTT.

As DNA, the CDR3 is TGTGCCAGCAGCCTAGTCGCAGCCTCGGAAGGTGAGCAGTTCTTC. This codes for CASSLVAASEGEQFF. The chain uses TRBV27 and TRBJ2-1; D not resolved. The length of the CDR3 is 15 residues. Trimming cost V 6 bases and J 9 bases, with 21 bases left between them. Germline assignment: CDR1 MNHEY and CDR2 SMNVEV (reference sequence).

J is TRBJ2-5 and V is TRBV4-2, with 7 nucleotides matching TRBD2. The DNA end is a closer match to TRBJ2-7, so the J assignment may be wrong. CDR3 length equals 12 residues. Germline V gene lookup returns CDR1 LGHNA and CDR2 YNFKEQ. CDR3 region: CASSQAGGEQYF. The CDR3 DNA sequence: TGTGCCAGCAGCCAAGCGGGGGGCGAGCAGTACTTC.

CDR3 bases: TGTGCCAGCAGTGCGGACCTGAGCTCCTACAATGAGCAGTTCTTC. This translates into CASSADLSSYNEQFF. The chain has TRBV6-5 and TRBJ2-1; D is unclear. V lost 5 bases to trimming and J lost 0 bases, with 11 bases between them. There are 15 residues in the CDR3. CDR1 and CDR2 from the germline V gene are MNHEY and SVGAGI.

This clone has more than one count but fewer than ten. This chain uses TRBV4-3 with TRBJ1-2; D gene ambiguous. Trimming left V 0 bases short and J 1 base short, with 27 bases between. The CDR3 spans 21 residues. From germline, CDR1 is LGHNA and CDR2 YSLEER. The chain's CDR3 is CASSQESPLDQQTFHNYGYTF. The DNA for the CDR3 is TGCGCCAGCAGCCAAGAAAGCCCGTTGGACCAGCAAACATTCCATAACTATGGCTACACCTTC.

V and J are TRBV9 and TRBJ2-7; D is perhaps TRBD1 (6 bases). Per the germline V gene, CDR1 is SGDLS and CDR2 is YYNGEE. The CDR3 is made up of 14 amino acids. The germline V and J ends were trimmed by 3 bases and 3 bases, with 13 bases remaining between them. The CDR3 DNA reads TGTGCCAGCAGCGCGGACAGTTCGGTCTACGAGCAGTACTTC. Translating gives CASSADSSVYEQYF.

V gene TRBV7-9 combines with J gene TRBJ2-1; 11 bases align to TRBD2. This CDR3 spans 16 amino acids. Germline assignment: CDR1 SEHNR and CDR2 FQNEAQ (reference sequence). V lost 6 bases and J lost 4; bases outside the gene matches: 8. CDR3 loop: CASSGTSGGWYNEQFF. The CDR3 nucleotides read TGTGCCAGCAGTGGGACTAGCGGAGGTTGGTACAATGAGCAGTTCTTC.

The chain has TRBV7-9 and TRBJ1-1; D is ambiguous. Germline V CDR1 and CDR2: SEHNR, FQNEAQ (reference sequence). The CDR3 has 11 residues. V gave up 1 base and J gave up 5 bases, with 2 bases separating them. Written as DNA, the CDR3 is TGTGCCAGCAGCTTAGATACTGAAGCTTTCTTT. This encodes CASSLDTEAFF.

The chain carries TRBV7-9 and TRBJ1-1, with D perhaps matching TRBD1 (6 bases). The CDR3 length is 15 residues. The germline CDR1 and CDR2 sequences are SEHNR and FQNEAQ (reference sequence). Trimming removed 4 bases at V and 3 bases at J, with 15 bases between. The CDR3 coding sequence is TGTGCCAGCAGCTCAGGGGAGAAAGCGTACACTGAAGCTTTCTTT. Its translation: CASSSGEKAYTEAFF.

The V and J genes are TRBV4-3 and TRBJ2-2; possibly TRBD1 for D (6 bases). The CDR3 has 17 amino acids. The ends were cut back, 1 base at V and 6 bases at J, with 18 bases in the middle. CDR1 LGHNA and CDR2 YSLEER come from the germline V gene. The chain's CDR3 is CASSQVPFRGGAGELFF. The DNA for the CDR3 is TGCGCCAGCAGCCAAGTCCCCTTCCGAGGGGGAGCCGGGGAGCTGTTTTTT.

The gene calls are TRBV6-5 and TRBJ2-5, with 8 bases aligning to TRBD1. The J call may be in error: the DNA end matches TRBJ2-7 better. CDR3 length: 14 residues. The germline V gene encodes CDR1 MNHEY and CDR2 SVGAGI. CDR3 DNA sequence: TGTGCCAGCAGTTACGGACAGGGATTCAACGAGCAGTACTTC. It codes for CASSYGQGFNEQYF.

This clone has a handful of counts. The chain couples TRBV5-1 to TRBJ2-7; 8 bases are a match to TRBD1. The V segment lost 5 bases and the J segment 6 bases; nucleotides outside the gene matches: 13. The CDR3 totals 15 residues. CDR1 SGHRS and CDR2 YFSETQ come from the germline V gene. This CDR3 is CASRLRPGGPGEQYF. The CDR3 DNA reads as TGCGCCAGCAGGCTCCGGCCAGGGGGCCCGGGCGAGCAGTACTTC.

The CDR3 protein is CASSLGGRHNQPQHF. CDR3 in DNA: TGTGCCAGCAGTTTAGGAGGCAGGCACAATCAGCCCCAGCATTTT. The rearrangement links TRBV27 to TRBJ1-5, with D uncertain. Trimming removed 2 bases from V and 3 bases from J, with 11 bases in between. The CDR3 covers 15 residues. Germline CDR1 is MNHEY and CDR2 is SMNVEV (reference sequence).

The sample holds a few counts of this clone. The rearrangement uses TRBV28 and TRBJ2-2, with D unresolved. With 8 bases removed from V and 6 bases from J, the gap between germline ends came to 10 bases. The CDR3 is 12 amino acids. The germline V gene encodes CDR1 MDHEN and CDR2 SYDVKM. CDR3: CASGLSAGELFF. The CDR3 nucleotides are TGTGCCAGCGGGTTGTCTGCCGGGGAGCTGTTTTTT.

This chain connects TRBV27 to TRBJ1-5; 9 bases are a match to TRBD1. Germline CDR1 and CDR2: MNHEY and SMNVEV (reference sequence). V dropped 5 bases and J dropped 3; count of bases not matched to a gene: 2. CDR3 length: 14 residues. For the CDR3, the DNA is TGTGCCAGCAGTAACAGGGGGCTCAATCAGCCCCAGCATTTT. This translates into CASSNRGLNQPQHF.